This T cell receptor (beta chain) is drawn from a study of T cell responses to AZD1222 COVID-19 vaccine. Points on this clone: What it binds is not known.

TCRdb's table, derived via immunoSEQ multiplex PCR, lists solely in-frame clones and lacks some. The table includes 100,000 to 120,000 clones, around 76% detected once. Study findings and constraints: At baseline, seropositivity was found in only a handful of AZD1222 recipients. Compared with day 0, the breadth and depth of the Spike-specific TCR repertoire rose significantly after two doses of AZD1222.

This CDR3 has 15 amino acids. The germline V gene has CDR1 MNHEY and CDR2 SVGAGI. The J segment lost 3 bases and the V segment lost 6 bases, leaving 9 bases of the junction unmatched. The input for sequencing was peripheral blood, taken on day 0 of AZD1222 vaccination. This TCR was recovered from an adult in good health. This chain uses TRBV6-5 with TRBJ2-5, with TRBD2 matching over 8 bases. As DNA, the CDR3 is TGTGCCAGCAGCACCGAGCGGGGGTGGAAAGAGACCCAGTACTTC. Its translation is CASSTERGWKETQYF.